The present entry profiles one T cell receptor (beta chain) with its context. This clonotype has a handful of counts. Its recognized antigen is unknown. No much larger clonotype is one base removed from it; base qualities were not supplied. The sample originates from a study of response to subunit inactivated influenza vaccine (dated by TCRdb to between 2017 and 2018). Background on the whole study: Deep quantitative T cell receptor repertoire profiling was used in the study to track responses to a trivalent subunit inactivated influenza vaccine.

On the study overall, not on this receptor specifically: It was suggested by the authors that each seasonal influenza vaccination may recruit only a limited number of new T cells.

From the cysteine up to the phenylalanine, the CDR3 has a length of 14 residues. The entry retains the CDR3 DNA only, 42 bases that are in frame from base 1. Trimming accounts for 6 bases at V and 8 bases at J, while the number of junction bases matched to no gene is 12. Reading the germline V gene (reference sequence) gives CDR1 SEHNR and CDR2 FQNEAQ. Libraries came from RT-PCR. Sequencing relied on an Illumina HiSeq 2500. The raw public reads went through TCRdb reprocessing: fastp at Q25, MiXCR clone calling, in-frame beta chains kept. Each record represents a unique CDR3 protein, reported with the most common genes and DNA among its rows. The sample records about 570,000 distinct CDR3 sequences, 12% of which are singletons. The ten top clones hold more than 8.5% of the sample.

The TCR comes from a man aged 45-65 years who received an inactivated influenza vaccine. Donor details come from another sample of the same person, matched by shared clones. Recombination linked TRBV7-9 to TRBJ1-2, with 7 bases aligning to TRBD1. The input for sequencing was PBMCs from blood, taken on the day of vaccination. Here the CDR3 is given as CASSLFSGTEGYTF. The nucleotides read TGTGCCAGCAGTTTGTTCTCCGGGACAGAGGGCTACACCTTC.